The next 10 T cell receptor beta chains were all read from a single sample in a study of persistence of HIV-infected CD4 T cells. The antigens for these receptors are not known. The immunoSEQ assay was version 4, run in survey mode. Data came from immunoSEQ multiplex PCR; TCRdb stores just in-frame clones and leaves some out. The sample holds 35,000 to 40,000 clones, around 90% seen once. This nonspecific control used anti-CD3/anti-CD28 bead stimulation of CD4+ T cells. Sorting selected CD4+ T cells upregulating both CD40 ligand and CD69. This material consisted of CD4+ T cells sorted from PBMCs after approximately 18-hour stimulation, taken from a patient who received antiretroviral therapy. The source is an adult man with HIV who was CMV-seropositive.

This chain uses TRBV5-5 with TRBJ2-3; no clear D gene. V lost 2 bases to trimming and J lost 4 bases, with 17 bases between them. Germline V lookup: CDR1 SGHKS, CDR2 YYEKEE (reference sequence). The CDR3 totals 16 residues. CDR3 sequence: CASSFSPTVPPDTQYF. CDR3 DNA sequence: TGTGCCAGCAGCTTTTCCCCCACCGTCCCCCCAGATACGCAGTATTTT.

V and J are TRBV19 and TRBJ1-5; D is perhaps TRBD1 (5 bases). Trimming removed 6 bases from V and 2 bases from J, with 14 bases in between. Germline V CDR1 and CDR2: LNHDA, SQIVND (reference sequence). This CDR3 has 15 amino acids. The CDR3 DNA reads as TGTGCCAGTAGCCCGGGGACTGGTGGCAATCAGCCCCAGCATTTT. It is translated as CASSPGTGGNQPQHF.

This clone was counted a few times. This chain joins TRBV30 and TRBJ1-5; D is undetermined. This CDR3 spans 14 amino acids. Germline V gene data show CDR1 as GTSNPN and CDR2 as SVGIG (reference sequence). V was trimmed by 0 bases and J by 0 bases, leaving 6 bases between them. CDR3 nucleotides: TGTGCCTGGAGTGTGGTGAATAGCAATCAGCCCCAGCATTTT. It translates to CAWSVVNSNQPQHF.

The table lists this clone with a few counts. The chain recombines TRBV20-1 with TRBJ1-2; D remains unclear. Trimming pared 3 bases from V and 4 bases from J, leaving 15 bases between. CDR1 is DFQATT, CDR2 SNEGSKA, per germline (reference sequence). CDR3 size: 14 residues. CDR3 DNA sequence: TGCAGTGCTAGTTCGGGCCAGACCTCCTATGGCTACACCTTC. Translation: CSASSGQTSYGYTF.

The chain is built from TRBV29-1 and TRBJ1-1, with a possible D match to TRBD1 (6 bases). The V gene lost 0 bases and the J gene lost 0 bases, with 14 bases spanning the gap. The CDR3 runs to 16 residues. CDR1 SQVTM and CDR2 ANQGSEA come from the germline V gene. CDR3 coding DNA: TGCAGCGTTGAAGATCTAGGACAGACCATGAACACTGAAGCTTTCTTT. Residues: CSVEDLGQTMNTEAFF.

The V call is TRBV5-4, the J call TRBJ1-2; 7 nucleotides line up with TRBD1. CDR1 is SGHNT, CDR2 YYREEE, per germline (reference sequence). Trimming removed 4 bases from V and 0 bases from J; junction bases left unmatched: 6. CDR3 length: 15 amino acids. CDR3 amino acids: CASSPQGVANYGYTF. The CDR3 DNA follows: TGTGCCAGCAGCCCGCAGGGGGTTGCTAACTATGGCTACACCTTC.

The gene calls are TRBV19 and TRBJ2-5; TRBD1 aligns across 7 bases. The V and J ends lost 5 bases and 3 bases, in that order; junction bases with no gene match: 0. The CDR3 runs 12 residues. Germline V gene sequence: CDR1 LNHDA, CDR2 SQIVND (reference sequence). CDR3 sequence reads: CASSQGEETQYF. DNA for the CDR3: TGTGCCAGTAGTCAGGGGGAAGAGACCCAGTACTTC.

This clone came up once. This chain joins TRBV3-1 (or the pseudogene TRBV3-2) and TRBJ2-7; 7 bases align to TRBD2. The CDR3 is 15 residues long. V dropped 6 bases and J dropped 3; count of bases not matched to a gene: 11. Germline loops: CDR1 LGHDT, CDR2 YNNKEL (reference sequence). The CDR3 nucleotides read TGTGCCAGCAGTCTGTTTGGCGGGAGAAGCTACGAGCAGTACTTC. As protein: CASSLFGGRSYEQYF.

This rearrangement joins TRBV6-5 to TRBJ2-7, with 8 bases lining up with TRBD1. CDR3 size: 15 residues. Germline trimming cut 6 bases from V and 2 bases from J; bases unmatched to any gene: 9. CDR1 and CDR2 (germline): MNHEY, SVGAGI. The CDR3 is CASRDYGQGAYEQYF. The CDR3 DNA sequence: TGTGCCAGCAGAGACTACGGACAGGGAGCCTACGAGCAGTACTTC.

This chain joins TRBV20-1 and TRBJ2-7, with a possible D match to TRBD2 (5 bases). The V and J ends lost 3 bases and 3 bases respectively, with 9 bases between them. The CDR3 totals 12 residues. Germline-derived CDR1 and CDR2 are DFQATT and SNEGSKA (reference sequence). Here the CDR3 DNA reads TGCAGTGCTAGTCGGGGATACTACGAGCAGTACTTC. Translated: CSASRGYYEQYF.